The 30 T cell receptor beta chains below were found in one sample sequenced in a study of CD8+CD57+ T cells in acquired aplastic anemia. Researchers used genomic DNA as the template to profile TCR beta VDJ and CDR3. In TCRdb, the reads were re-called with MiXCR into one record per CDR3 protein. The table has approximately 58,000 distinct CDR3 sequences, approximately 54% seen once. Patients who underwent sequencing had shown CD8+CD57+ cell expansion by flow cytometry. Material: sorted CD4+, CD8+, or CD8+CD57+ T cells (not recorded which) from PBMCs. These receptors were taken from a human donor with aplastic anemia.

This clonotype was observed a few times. CDR3 in amino acids: CASSAGPSSTDTQYF. The CDR3 nucleotides are TGTGCCAGCAGCGCGGGACCATCTAGCACAGATACGCAGTATTTT. This chain joins TRBV11-1 and TRBJ2-3; TRBD2 is a possible D gene (6 bases). V dropped 5 bases and J dropped 0 bases, with 12 bases sitting between them. Germline CDR1 SGHAT, CDR2 FQDESV (reference sequence). The CDR3 runs to 15 residues.

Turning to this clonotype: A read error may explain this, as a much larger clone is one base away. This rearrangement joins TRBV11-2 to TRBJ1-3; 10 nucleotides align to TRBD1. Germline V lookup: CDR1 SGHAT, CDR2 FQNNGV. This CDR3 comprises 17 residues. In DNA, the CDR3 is TGTGCCAGCAGCTCGTGGGACAGGGGTTCGGCTGGAAACACCATGTATTTT. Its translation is CASSSWDRGSAGNTMYF.

DNA of the CDR3: TGTGCCAGCAGCTCGGGACAGCTCTATGGCTACACCTTC. It codes for CASSSGQLYGYTF. V and J are TRBV7-9 and TRBJ1-2; TRBD1 agrees at 7 bases. The CDR3 runs to 13 residues. Germline CDR1 SEHNR, CDR2 FQNEAQ (reference sequence). Trimming removed 4 bases from V and 4 bases from J; junction bases left unmatched: 3.

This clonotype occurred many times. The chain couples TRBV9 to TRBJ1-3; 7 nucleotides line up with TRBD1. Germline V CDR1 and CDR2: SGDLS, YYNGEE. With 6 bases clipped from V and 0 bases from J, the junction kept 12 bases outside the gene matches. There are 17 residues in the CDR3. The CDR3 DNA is TGTGCCAGCAACCCCGGGACAGACCTCTACTCTGGAAACACCATATATTTT. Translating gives CASNPGTDLYSGNTIYF.

CDR3 residues: CASMGGITSPLHF. CDR3 sequence (DNA): TGTGCCAGCATGGGGGGGATCACTTCACCCCTCCACTTT. The chain recombines TRBV2 with TRBJ1-6; TRBD1 might be the D (5 bases). In germline, CDR1 is SNHLY, CDR2 FYNNEI. CDR3 length: 13 amino acids. Trimming removed 7 bases from V and 9 bases from J, with 13 bases in between.

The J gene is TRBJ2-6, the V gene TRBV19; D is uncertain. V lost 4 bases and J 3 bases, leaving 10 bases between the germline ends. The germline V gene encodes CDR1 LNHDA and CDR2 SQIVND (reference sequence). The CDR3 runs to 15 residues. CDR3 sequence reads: CASSTPSRGANVLTF. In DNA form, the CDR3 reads TGTGCCAGTAGTACCCCCAGCCGTGGGGCCAACGTCCTGACTTTC.

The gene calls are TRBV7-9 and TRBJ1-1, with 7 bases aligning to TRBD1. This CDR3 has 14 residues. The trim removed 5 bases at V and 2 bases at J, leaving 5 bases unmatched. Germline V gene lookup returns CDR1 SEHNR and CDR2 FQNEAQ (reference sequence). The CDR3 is CASSQGQPNTEAFF. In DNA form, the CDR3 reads TGTGCCAGCAGCCAGGGACAGCCTAACACTGAAGCTTTCTTT.

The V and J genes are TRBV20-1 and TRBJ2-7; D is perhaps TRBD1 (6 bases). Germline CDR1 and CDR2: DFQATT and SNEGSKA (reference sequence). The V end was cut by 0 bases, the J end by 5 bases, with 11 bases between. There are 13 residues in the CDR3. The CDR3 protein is CSARDPGDHEQYV. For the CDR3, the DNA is TGCAGTGCTAGAGATCCAGGGGATCACGAGCAGTACGTC.

The CDR3 DNA is TGCAGCGCGCAGCGGGACTCCTACGAGCAGTACTTC. This translates into CSAQRDSYEQYF. The chain employs TRBV29-1 and TRBJ2-7; 7 bases align to TRBD2. The trim removed 7 bases at V and 0 bases at J, leaving 3 bases unmatched. The CDR3 spans 12 residues. CDR1 is SQVTM, CDR2 ANQGSEA, per germline.

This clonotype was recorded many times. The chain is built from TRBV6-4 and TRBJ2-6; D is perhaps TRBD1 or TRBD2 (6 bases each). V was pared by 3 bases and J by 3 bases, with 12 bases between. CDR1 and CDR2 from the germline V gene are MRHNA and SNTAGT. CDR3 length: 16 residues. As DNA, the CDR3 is TGTGCCAGCAGTGAAACGGGGGCGAGTGGGGCCAACGTCCTGACTTTC. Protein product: CASSETGASGANVLTF.

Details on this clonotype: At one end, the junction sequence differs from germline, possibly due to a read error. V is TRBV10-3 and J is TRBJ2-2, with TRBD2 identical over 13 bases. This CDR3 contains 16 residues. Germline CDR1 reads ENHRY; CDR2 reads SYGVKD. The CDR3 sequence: CASSPGLAGSEGELFF. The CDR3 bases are TGTGCCAGCAGTCCGGGACTAGCGGGGTCGGAAGGGGAGCTGTTTTTT.

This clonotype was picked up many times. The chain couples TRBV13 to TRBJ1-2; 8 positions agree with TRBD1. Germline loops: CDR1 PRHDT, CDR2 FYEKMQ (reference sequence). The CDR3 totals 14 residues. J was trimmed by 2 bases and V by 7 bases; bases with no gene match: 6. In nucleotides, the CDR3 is TGTGCCAGCACCGAAGGACAGGGCAACTATGGCTACACCTTC. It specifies CASTEGQGNYGYTF.

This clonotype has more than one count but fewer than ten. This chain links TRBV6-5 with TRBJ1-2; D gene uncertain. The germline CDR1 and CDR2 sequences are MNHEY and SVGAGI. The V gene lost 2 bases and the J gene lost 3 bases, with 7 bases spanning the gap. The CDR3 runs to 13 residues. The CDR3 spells CASSYGRHYGYTF. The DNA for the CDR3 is TGTGCCAGCAGTTACGGCAGGCACTATGGCTACACCTTC.

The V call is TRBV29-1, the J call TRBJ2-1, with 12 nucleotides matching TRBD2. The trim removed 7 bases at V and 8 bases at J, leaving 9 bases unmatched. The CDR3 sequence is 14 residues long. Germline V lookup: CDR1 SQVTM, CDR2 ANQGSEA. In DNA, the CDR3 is TGCAGCGAATCTAGCGGGGGGGCCGGCGATGAGCAGTTCTTC. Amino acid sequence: CSESSGGAGDEQFF.

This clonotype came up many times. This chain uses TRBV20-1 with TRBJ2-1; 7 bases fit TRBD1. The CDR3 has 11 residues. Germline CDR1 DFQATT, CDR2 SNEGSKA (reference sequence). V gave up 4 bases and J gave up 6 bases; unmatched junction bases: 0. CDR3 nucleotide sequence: TGCAGTGCTAACAGGGGCAATGAGCAGTTCTTC. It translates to CSANRGNEQFF.

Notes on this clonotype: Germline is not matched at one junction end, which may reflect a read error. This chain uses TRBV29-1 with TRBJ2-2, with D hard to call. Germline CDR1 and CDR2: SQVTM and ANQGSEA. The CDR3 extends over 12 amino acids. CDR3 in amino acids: CSVGLSAGELFF. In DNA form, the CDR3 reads TGCAGCGTTGGGTTATCGGCCGGAGAGCTGTTTTTT.

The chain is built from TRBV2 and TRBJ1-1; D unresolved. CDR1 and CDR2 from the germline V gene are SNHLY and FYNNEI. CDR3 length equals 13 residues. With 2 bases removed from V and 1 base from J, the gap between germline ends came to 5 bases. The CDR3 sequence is CASSEQTNTEAFF. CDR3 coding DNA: TGTGCCAGCAGTGAACAGACGAACACTGAAGCTTTCTTT.

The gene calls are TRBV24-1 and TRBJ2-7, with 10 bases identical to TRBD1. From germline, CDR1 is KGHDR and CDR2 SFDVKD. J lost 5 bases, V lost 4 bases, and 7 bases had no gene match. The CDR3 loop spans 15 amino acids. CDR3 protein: CATSDARDRGDEQYF. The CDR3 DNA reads TGTGCCACCAGTGACGCCCGGGACAGGGGCGACGAGCAGTACTTC.

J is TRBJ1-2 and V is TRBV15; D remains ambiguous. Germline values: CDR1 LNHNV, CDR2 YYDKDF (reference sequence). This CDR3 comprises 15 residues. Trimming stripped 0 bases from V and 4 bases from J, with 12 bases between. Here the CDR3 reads CATSRDYGVGYGYTF. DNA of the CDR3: TGTGCCACCAGCAGAGATTACGGTGTTGGCTATGGCTACACCTTC.

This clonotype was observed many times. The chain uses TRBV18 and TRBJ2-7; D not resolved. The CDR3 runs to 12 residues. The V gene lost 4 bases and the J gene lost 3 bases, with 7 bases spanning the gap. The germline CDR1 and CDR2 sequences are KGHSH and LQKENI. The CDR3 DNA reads TGTGCCAGCTCACTCAAGAGCTACGAGCAGTACTTC. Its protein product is CASSLKSYEQYF.

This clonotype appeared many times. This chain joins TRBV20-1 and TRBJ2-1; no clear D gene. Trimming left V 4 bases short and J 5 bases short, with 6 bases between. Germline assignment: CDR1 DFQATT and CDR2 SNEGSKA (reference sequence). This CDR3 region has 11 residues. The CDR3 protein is CSATRDNEQFF. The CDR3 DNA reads TGCAGTGCTACCAGAGACAATGAGCAGTTCTTC.

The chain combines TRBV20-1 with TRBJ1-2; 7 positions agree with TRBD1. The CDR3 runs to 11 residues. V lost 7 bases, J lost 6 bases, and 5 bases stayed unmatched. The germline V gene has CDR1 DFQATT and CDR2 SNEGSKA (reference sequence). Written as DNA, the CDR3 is TGCAGTGTAGGGACAGTGAATGGCTACACCTTC. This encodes CSVGTVNGYTF.

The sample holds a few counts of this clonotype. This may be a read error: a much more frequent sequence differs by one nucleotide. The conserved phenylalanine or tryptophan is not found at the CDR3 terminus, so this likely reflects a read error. CDR3 region: CASNFLQGGDEQFL. In nucleotides, the CDR3 is TGTGCCAGCAACTTCTTACAGGGAGGCGATGAGCAGTTCCTC. The chain joins TRBV6-2 or TRBV6-3 to TRBJ2-1; D may correspond to TRBD1 or TRBD2 (6 bases each). Germline assignment: CDR1 MNHEY and CDR2 SVGEGT. V was trimmed by 7 bases and J by 8 bases, leaving 18 bases between them. The CDR3 extends over 14 amino acids.

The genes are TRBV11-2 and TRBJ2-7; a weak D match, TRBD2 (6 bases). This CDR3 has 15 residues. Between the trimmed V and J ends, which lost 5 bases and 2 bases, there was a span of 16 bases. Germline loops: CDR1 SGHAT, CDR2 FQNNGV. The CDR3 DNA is TGTGCCAGCAGCCATCCGGTACAGCGGGCCTACGAGCAGTACTTC. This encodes CASSHPVQRAYEQYF. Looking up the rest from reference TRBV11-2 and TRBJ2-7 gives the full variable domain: EAGVAQSPRYKIIEKRQSVAFWCNPISGHATLYWYQQILGQGPKLLIQFQNNGVVDDSQLPKDRFSAERLKGVDSTLKIQPAKLEDSAVYLCASSHPVQRAYEQYFGPGTRLTVT.

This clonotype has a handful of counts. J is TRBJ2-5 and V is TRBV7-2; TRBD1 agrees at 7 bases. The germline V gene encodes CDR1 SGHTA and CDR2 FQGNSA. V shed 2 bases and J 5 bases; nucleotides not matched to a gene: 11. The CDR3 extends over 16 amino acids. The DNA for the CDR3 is TGTGCCAGCAGCTTAAATGGCCAGGGGGTCGGCGAGACCCAGTACTTC. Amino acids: CASSLNGQGVGETQYF.

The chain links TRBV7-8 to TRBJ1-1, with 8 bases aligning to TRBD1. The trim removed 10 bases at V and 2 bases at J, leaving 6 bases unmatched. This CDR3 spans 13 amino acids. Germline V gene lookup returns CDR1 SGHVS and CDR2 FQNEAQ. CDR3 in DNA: TGTGCCACGACCGGACAGGGAAACACTGAAGCTTTCTTT. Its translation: CATTGQGNTEAFF.

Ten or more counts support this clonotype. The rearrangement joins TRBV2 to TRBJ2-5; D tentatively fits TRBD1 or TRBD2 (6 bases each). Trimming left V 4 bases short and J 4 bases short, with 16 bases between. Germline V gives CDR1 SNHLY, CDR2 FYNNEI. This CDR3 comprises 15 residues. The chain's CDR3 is CASSVPEGGRETQYF. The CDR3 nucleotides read TGTGCCAGCAGTGTCCCCGAAGGGGGGCGAGAGACCCAGTACTTC.

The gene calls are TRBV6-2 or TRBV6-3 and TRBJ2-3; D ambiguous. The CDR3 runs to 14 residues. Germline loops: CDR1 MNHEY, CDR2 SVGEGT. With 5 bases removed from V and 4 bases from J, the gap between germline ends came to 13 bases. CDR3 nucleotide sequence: TGTGCCAGCAGTCGTTCTTCATCCCCAGATACGCAGTATTTT. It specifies CASSRSSSPDTQYF.

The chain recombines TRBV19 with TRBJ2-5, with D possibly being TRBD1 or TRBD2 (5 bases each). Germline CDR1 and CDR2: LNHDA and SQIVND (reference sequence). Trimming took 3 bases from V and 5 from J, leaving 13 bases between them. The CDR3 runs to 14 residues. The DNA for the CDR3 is TGTGCCAGTAGTATCCAGGGAGTCGGGGAGACCCAGTACTTC. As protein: CASSIQGVGETQYF. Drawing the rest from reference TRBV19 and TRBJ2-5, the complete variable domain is DGGITQSPKYLFRKEGQNVTLSCEQNLNHDAMYWYRQDPGQGLRLIYYSQIVNDFQKGDIAEGYSVSREKKESFPLTVTSAQKNPTAFYLCASSIQGVGETQYFGPGTRLLVL.

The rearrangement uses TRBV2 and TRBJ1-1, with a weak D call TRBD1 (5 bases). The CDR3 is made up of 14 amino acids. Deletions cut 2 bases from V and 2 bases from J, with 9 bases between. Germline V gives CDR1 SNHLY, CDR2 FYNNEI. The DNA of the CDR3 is TGTGCCAGCAGTGAATGGGGCCAAAACACTGAAGCTTTCTTT. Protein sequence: CASSEWGQNTEAFF.